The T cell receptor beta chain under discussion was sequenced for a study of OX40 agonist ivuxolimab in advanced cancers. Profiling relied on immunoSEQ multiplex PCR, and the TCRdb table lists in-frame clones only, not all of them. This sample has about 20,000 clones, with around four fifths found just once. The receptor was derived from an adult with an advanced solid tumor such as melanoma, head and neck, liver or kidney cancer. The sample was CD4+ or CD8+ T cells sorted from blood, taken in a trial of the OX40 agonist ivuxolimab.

This CDR3 reads CASSLRGHRGYTF. The CDR3 DNA follows: TGCGCCAGCAGCTTGAGGGGGCATCGAGGCTACACCTTC. The chain is built from TRBV5-1 and TRBJ1-2; 7 nucleotides agree with TRBD1. Germline CDR1 and CDR2: SGHRS and YFSETQ. V shed 1 base and J 8 bases; nucleotides not matched to a gene: 5. This CDR3 comprises 13 residues.